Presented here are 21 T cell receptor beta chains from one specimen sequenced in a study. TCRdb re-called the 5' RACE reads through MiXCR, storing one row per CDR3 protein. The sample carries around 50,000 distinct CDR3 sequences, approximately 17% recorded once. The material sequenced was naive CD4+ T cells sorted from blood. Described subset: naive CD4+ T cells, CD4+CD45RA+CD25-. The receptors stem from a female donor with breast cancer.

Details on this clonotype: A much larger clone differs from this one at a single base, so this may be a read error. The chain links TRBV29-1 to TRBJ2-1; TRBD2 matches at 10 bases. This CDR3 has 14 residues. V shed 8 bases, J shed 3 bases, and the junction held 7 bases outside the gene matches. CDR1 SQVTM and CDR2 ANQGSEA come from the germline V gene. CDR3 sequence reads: CSLGWTSGYNEQFF. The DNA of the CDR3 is TGCAGCCTTGGGTGGACTAGCGGCTACAATGAGCAGTTCTTC.

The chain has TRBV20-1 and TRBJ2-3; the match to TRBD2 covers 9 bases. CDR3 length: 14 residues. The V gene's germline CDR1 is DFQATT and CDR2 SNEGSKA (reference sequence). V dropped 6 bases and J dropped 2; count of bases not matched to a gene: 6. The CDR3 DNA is TGCAGTGCACTAAGCGGGGGGACCACAGATACGCAGTATTTT. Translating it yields CSALSGGTTDTQYF.

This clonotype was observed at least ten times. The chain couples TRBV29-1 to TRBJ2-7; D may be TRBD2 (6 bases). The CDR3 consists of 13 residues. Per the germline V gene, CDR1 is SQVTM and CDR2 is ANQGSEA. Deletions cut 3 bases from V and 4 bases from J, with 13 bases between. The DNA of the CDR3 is TGCAGCGTTGATGCGGGGAGTCGGTACGAGCAGTACTTC. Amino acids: CSVDAGSRYEQYF.

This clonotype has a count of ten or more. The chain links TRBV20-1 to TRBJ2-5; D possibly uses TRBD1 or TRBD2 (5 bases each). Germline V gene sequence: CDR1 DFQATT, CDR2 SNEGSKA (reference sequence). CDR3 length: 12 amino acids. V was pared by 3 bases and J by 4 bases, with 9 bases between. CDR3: CSASQGVETQYF. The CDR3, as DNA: TGCAGTGCTAGTCAGGGAGTAGAGACCCAGTACTTC.

CDR3 residues: CASSFLMSGRGNEQFF. The CDR3 DNA sequence: TGTGCCAGCAGTTTTCTTATGTCCGGGAGGGGGAATGAGCAGTTCTTC. J is TRBJ2-1 and V is TRBV12-3 or TRBV12-4; TRBD2 agrees at 8 bases. J lost 7 bases, V lost 3 bases, and 11 bases had no gene match. This CDR3 has 16 residues.

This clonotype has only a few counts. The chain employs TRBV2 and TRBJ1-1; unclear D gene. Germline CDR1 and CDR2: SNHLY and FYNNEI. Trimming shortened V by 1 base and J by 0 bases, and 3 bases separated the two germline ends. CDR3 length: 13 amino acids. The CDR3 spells CASSEEVNTEAFF. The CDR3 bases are TGTGCCAGCAGTGAAGAAGTGAACACTGAAGCTTTCTTT.

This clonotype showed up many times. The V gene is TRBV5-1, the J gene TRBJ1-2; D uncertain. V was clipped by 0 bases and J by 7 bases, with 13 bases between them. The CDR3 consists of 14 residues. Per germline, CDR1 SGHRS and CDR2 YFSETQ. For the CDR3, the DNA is TGCGCCAGCAGCTTGGAGGAGGGCCTCGGTGGCTACACCTTC. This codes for CASSLEEGLGGYTF.

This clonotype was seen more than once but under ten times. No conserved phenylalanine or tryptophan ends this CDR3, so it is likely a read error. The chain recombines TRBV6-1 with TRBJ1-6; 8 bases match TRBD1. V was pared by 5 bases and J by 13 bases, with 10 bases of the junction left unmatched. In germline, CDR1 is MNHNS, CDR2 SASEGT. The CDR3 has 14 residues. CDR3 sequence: CASSSDRARSPLHS. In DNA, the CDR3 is TGTGCCAGCAGTTCGGACAGGGCCCGTTCCCCCCTCCACTCT.

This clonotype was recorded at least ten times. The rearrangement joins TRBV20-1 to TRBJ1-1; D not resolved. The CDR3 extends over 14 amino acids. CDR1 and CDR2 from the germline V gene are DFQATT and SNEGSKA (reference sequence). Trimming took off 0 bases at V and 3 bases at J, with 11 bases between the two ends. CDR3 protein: CSARDWQDHTEAFF. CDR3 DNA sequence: TGCAGTGCTAGAGATTGGCAGGATCACACTGAAGCTTTCTTT.

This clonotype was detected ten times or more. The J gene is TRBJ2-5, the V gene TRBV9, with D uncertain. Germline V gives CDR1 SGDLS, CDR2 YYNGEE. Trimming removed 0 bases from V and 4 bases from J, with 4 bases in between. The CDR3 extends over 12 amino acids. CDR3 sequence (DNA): TGTGCCAGCAGCGTAGGCCGAGAGACCCAGTACTTC. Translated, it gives CASSVGRETQYF.

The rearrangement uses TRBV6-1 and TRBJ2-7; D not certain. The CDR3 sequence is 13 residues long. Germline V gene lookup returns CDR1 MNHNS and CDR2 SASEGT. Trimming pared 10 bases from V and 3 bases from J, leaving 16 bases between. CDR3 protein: CATILGSHYEQYF. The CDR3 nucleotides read TGTGCCACCATTCTGGGCAGTCACTACGAGCAGTACTTC.

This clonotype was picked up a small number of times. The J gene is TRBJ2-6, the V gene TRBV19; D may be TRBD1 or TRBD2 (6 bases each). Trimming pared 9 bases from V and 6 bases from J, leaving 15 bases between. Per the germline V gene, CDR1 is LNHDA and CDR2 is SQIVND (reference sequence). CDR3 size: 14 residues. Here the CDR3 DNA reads TGTGCCAGCTCTAAGGGGGGTATGGCCAACGTCCTGACTTTC. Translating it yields CASSKGGMANVLTF.

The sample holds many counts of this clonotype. CDR3 nucleotides: TGTGCCAGCAGCTTCGCCCCAGAATCGAAAGCTTTCTTT. This gives the protein CASSFAPESKAFF. V usage is TRBV11-2 and J usage is TRBJ1-1; D call uncertain. V was shortened by 3 bases and J by 9 bases, with 14 bases between the two germline ends. The CDR3 is 13 residues long. CDR1 is SGHAT, CDR2 FQNNGV, per germline. The whole variable domain, remainder taken from reference TRBV11-2 and TRBJ1-1, is EAGVAQSPRYKIIEKRQSVAFWCNPISGHATLYWYQQILGQGPKLLIQFQNNGVVDDSQLPKDRFSAERLKGVDSTLKIQPAKLEDSAVYLCASSFAPESKAFFGQGTRLTVV.

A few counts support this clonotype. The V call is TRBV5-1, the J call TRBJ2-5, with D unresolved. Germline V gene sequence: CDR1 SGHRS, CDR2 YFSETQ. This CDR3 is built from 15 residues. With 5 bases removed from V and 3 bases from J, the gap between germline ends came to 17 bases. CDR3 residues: CASRSRGVREETQYF. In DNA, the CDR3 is TGCGCCAGCAGGTCCCGAGGCGTCAGAGAAGAGACCCAGTACTTC. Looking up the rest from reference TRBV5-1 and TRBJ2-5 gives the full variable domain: KAGVTQTPRYLIKTRGQQVTLSCSPISGHRSVSWYQQTPGQGLQFLFEYFSETQRNKGNFPGRFSGRQFSNSRSEMNVSTLELGDSALYLCASRSRGVREETQYFGPGTRLLVL.

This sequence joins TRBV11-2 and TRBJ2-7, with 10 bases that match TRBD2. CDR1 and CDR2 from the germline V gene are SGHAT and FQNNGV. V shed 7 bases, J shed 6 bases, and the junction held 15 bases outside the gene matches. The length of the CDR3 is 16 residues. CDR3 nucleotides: TGTGCCAGCACCGCTTACAGACGGACTAGCGGATCCGAGCAGTACTTC. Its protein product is CASTAYRRTSGSEQYF.

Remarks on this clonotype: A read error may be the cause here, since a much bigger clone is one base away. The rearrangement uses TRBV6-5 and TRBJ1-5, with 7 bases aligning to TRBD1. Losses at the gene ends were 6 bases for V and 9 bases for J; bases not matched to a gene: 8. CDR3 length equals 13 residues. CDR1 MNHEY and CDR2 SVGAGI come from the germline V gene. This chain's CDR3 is CASRTGSRRPQHF. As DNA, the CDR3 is TGTGCCAGCAGGACAGGGAGCAGAAGGCCCCAGCATTTT.

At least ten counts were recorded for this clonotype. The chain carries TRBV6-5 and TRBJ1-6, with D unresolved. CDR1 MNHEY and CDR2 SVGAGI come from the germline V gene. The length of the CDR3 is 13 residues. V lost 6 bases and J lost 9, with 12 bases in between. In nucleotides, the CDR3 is TGTGCCAGCAGCACCAACCCAGGTTCACCCCTCCACTTT. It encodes CASSTNPGSPLHF.

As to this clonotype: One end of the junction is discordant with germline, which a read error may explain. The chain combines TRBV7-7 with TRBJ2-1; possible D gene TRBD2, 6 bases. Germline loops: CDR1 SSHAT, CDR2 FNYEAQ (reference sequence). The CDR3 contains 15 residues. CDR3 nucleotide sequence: TGTGCTAGCAGCCGGGAGAGGGCAGAATACAATGAGCAGTTCTTC. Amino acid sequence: CASSRERAEYNEQFF.

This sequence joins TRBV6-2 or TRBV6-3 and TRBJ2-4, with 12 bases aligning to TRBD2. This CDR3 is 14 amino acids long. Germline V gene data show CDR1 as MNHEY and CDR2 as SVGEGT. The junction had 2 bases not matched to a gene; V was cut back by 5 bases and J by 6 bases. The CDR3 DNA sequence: TGTGCCAGCAGTGCTAGCGGGAGGGGAAACATTCAGTACTTC. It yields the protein CASSASGRGNIQYF.

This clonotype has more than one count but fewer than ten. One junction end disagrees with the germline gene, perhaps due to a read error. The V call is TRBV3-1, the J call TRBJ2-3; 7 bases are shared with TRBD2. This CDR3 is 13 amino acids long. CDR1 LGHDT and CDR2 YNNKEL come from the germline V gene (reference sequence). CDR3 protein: CASSQDLRTRRVF. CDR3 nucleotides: TGTGCCAGCAGCCAAGATTTGAGGACTAGGAGGGTTTTT.

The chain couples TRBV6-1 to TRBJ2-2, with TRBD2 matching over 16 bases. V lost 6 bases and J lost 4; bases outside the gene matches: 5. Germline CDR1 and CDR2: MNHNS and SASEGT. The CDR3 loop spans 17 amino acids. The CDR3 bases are TGTGCCAGCAGCGGGACTAGCGGGAGGGCCGGCACCGGGGAGCTGTTTTTT. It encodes CASSGTSGRAGTGELFF.